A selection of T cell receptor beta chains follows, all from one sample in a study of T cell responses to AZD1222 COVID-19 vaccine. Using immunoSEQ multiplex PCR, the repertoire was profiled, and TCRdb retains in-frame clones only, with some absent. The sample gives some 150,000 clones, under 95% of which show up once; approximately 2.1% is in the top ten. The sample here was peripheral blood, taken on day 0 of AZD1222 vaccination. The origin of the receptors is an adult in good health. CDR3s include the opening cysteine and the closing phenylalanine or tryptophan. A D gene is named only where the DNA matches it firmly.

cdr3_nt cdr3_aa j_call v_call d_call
TGTGCCAGCAGCTTTTGGAAGCTTGAAGCTTTCTTT CASSFWKLEAFF TRBJ1-1 TRBV12-3/TRBV12-4 .
TGTGCCAGCAGTTACTCGAGTGGGGGAACCTACGAGCAGTACTTC CASSYSSGGTYEQYF TRBJ2-7 TRBV6-5 .
TGTGCCAGCCTTGCGGGGGGCTCGGGGCTAGCTTTCTTT CASLAGGSGLAFF TRBJ1-1 TRBV11-2 .
TGTGCCAGCAGTGAAGGACAGGGGGCGTTTGATTCACCCCTCCACTTT CASSEGQGAFDSPLHF TRBJ1-6 TRBV25-1 TRBD1
TGTGCCAGCTCACCATCCGCGACCTATAGCAATCAGCCCCAGCATTTT CASSPSATYSNQPQHF TRBJ1-5 TRBV18 .
TGCGCCAGCAGCTCGGGTGGGGGCCTTAATGGCTACACCTTC CASSSGGGLNGYTF TRBJ1-2 TRBV5-1 .
TGTGCCAGCAGTGGCCCCGGGACAGGGGAAGAGACCCAGTACTTC CASSGPGTGEETQYF TRBJ2-5 TRBV28 TRBD1
TGTGCCAGCAGTAGCGGGAGTATAATCTACGAGCAGTACTTC CASSSGSIIYEQYF TRBJ2-7 TRBV11-2 TRBD2
TGTGCCTGGAGTCTGCCCAGGTTGAACACCGGGGAGCTGTTTTTT CAWSLPRLNTGELFF TRBJ2-2 TRBV30 .
TGTGCCAGCAGTGAGGACAGGAACTATGGCTACACCTTC CASSEDRNYGYTF TRBJ1-2 TRBV6-1 TRBD1